The 10 T cell receptor beta chains reported below all come from one sample, sequenced in a study of T cell clonotyping in hematopoietic cell transplantation. Generated by immunoSEQ multiplex PCR, the TCRdb table keeps only in-frame clones and is missing some. The table records around 9,000 clones, 75% to 80% of them present only once. This sample comprised peripheral blood mononuclear cells, obtained 180 days after allogeneic stem cell transplant. The receptor set was obtained from a female patient aged 50 to 65 who had an allogeneic stem cell transplant from a related donor, so the T cells may come from the graft donor. Some clones in this sample may be carry-over from other donors' samples.

The chain has TRBV9 and TRBJ2-2; TRBD1 is a possible D gene (5 bases). Trimming cost V 3 bases and J 6 bases, with 18 bases left between them. CDR3 length equals 16 residues. Germline V lookup: CDR1 SGDLS, CDR2 YYNGEE. The CDR3 sequence: CASSASHRSLSGELFF. The CDR3 nucleotides read TGTGCCAGCAGCGCCTCCCACAGGAGTTTGTCCGGGGAGCTGTTTTTT. The full variable domain, in which reference TRBV9 and TRBJ2-2 provide the parts outside the CDR3, is DSGVTQTPKHLITATGQRVTLRCSPRSGDLSVYWYQQSLDQGLQFLIQYYNGEERAKGNILERFSAQQFPDLHSELNLSSLELGDSALYFCASSASHRSLSGELFFGEGSRLTVL.

This clone was found once. Germline is not matched at one junction end, which may reflect a read error. The V and J genes are TRBV5-1 and TRBJ1-2; 7 nucleotides line up with TRBD1. CDR1 and CDR2 from the germline V gene are SGHRS and YFSETQ. There are 13 residues in the CDR3. The DNA for the CDR3 is TGTGCCAGCAGCTGGGGACAGAACTATGGCTACACCTTC. This encodes CASSWGQNYGYTF.

The rearrangement joins TRBV30 to TRBJ1-5; D may be TRBD1 (5 bases). Trimming stripped 3 bases from V and 4 bases from J, with 16 bases between. This CDR3 has 15 residues. Looked up from germline, CDR1 is GTSNPN and CDR2 is SVGIG (reference sequence). CDR3 residues: CAWSAGVAPNQPQHF. CDR3 in DNA: TGTGCCTGGAGCGCGGGGGTCGCACCTAATCAGCCCCAGCATTTT.

The chain couples TRBV5-5 to TRBJ2-3; D gene unclear. This CDR3 comprises 14 residues. Germline CDR1 and CDR2: SGHKS and YYEKEE (reference sequence). V lost 4 bases to trimming and J lost 2 bases, with 11 bases between them. The CDR3 here is CASSGRSYTDTQYF. CDR3 coding DNA: TGTGCCAGCAGCGGTAGGAGTTACACAGATACGCAGTATTTT. The whole variable domain, remainder taken from reference TRBV5-5 and TRBJ2-3, is DAGVTQSPTHLIKTRGQQVTLRCSPISGHKSVSWYQQVLGQGPQFIFQYYEKEERGRGNFPDRFSARQFPNYSSELNVNALLLGDSALYLCASSGRSYTDTQYFGPGTRLTVL.

The V call is TRBV28, the J call TRBJ1-5; D unresolved. V shed 5 bases and J shed 1 base, with 9 bases lying between them. This CDR3 spans 14 amino acids. Germline V CDR1 and CDR2: MDHEN, SYDVKM. In nucleotides, the CDR3 is TGTGCCAGCAGTCCCGGACGGAGCAATCAGCCCCAGCATTTT. This gives the protein CASSPGRSNQPQHF.

V and J are TRBV6-6 and TRBJ1-1, with 7 bases identical to TRBD1. The germline gives CDR1 MNHNY, CDR2 SVGAGI (reference sequence). J was trimmed by 1 base and V by 7 bases; bases with no gene match: 3. The CDR3 covers 13 residues. CDR3 region: CASTRTGNTEAFF. The CDR3 region has the DNA TGTGCCAGCACCCGGACAGGGAACACTGAAGCTTTCTTT.

J is TRBJ2-2 and V is TRBV4-3; 12 positions agree with TRBD2. The germline gives CDR1 LGHNA, CDR2 YSLEER. This CDR3 is 18 amino acids long. Germline trimming cut 3 bases from V and 4 bases from J; bases unmatched to any gene: 9. CDR3: CASSQFPSGGDSTGELFF. The DNA for the CDR3 is TGCGCCAGCAGCCAGTTTCCTAGCGGGGGGGATAGCACCGGGGAGCTGTTTTTT.

The chain recombines TRBV1 with TRBJ2-3; TRBD2, the table's D call, lacks a check against the DNA. TRBV1 is annotated as a pseudogene. The CDR3 length is 17 residues. The CDR3 region is CTSSHPGRGGPTDTQYF. DNA for the CDR3: TGCACCAGCAGCCACCCGGGGCGGGGGGGCCCTACAGATACGCAGTATTTT.

The rearrangement links TRBV28 to TRBJ1-5, with D unresolved. The germline CDR1 and CDR2 sequences are MDHEN and SYDVKM. V was cut by 5 bases and J by 0 bases, with 17 bases left in between. This CDR3 region has 17 residues. Here the CDR3 DNA reads TGTGCCAGCAGTATACCACAGTCGGGTTATAGCAATCAGCCCCAGCATTTT. It specifies CASSIPQSGYSNQPQHF.

This clone was observed a handful of times. This chain uses TRBV5-1 with TRBJ1-2, with unresolved D. Trimming took off 4 bases at V and 4 bases at J, with 11 bases between the two ends. Germline CDR1 SGHRS, CDR2 YFSETQ. The CDR3 spans 13 residues. The CDR3 loop is CASSTRPTYGYTF. DNA of the CDR3: TGCGCCAGCAGCACCCGACCGACCTATGGCTACACCTTC.